The present T cell receptor (beta chain) was sequenced within a study of blood T cells in healthy people across ages. Overall study: Every two T cells gave about one barcoded beta molecule via template switching. Study observations and caveats: Per-million-T-cell TCR beta diversity fell roughly linearly with age.

The authors ran a second PCR of roughly 6 to 12 cycles using a sample-barcoded 5' primer and a J-beta primer mix. TCRdb independently ran MiXCR on the 5' RACE reads; one entry per CDR3 protein. The data show about a million distinct CDR3 sequences, roughly 51% seen once. Germline assignment: CDR1 SGHRS and CDR2 YFSETQ. The CDR3 runs 15 residues. V lost 3 bases, J lost 11 bases, and 11 bases stayed unmatched. Note on this clonotype: Its antigen is unknown.

The sequence was obtained from a woman aged 55-70 years in good health. The rearrangement links TRBV5-1 to TRBJ2-5, with 12 bases that match TRBD2. Sequencing used blood. CDR3: CASSWKTSGSREQYF. CDR3 nucleotides: TGCGCCAGCAGCTGGAAGACTAGCGGGAGTCGTGAGCAGTACTTC.